Reported below is one T cell receptor beta chain. Sample treatment: oral pan-JAK inhibitor, 5-10 mg twice daily. It was from alopecia areata patients that lesional scalp punch biopsies and peripheral blood were collected. The sample comes from a study of CD8+ T cells in alopecia areata. Study-wide context: Treated patients took oral tofacitinib at 5 to 10 mg twice daily.

V was pared by 3 bases and J by 4 bases, with 6 bases between. Germline loops: CDR1 KGHSH, CDR2 LQKENI. The length of the CDR3 is 12 residues. Reverse transcription of extracted RNA yielded cDNA, which provided the sequencing template. Libraries were prepared by immunoSEQ multiplex PCR; TCRdb keeps only in-frame clonotypes and omits some of them. The sample carries some 180,000 clones, about 47% recorded once. The chain is built from TRBV18 and TRBJ2-5; the D is unclear. Here the sequenced sample was CD8+ T cells sorted from blood, taken at roughly week 52, from a patient treated with tofacitinib. This sequence originates from a human donor with alopecia areata. The CDR3 DNA reads TGTGCCAGCTCACCGGAAAGAGAGACCCAGTACTTC. Its translation: CASSPERETQYF.